A selection of T cell receptor beta chains follows, all from one sample in a study of shared clonotypes between healthy human individuals. Sequencing was performed with immunoSEQ multiplex PCR; in TCRdb, only in-frame clones are kept and a portion is missing. Of 2 million to 2.5 million clones in the sample, 85% to 95% were seen once. The sample was naive CD4+ T cells from PBMCs. The receptors come from a man between 18 and 35 years old in good health. Some clones in this sample may be carry-over from other donors' samples. The CDR3 runs from the conserved cysteine through the conserved F or W. Fields, in order: CDR3 protein, CDR3 DNA, J gene, V gene, D gene. A D gene is named only where the DNA matches it firmly.

CASSFPKLARIYEQYF	TGTGCCAGCAGCTTTCCCAAACTAGCGCGAATCTACGAGCAGTACTTC	TRBJ2-7	TRBV7-2	TRBD2
CASSVEDRGYEQYF	TGTGCCAGCAGCGTAGAAGACAGGGGCTACGAGCAGTACTTC	TRBJ2-7	TRBV9	TRBD1
CASSDREAPGANEQFF	TGTGCCAGCAGTGACCGGGAGGCCCCTGGGGCCAATGAGCAGTTCTTC	TRBJ2-1	TRBV2	TRBD2
CASSPDRVQPQHF	TGTGCCAGCAGCCCGGACAGGGTTCAGCCCCAGCATTTT	TRBJ1-5	TRBV7-3	TRBD1
CASRLQETYEQYF	TGTGCCAGTAGGCTACAGGAGACCTACGAGCAGTACTTC	TRBJ2-7	TRBV19	-
CASSLGRGSYNEQFF	TGTGCCAGCAGCTTGGGCCGCGGCTCCTACAATGAGCAGTTCTTC	TRBJ2-1	TRBV7-3	-
CASSPTPRGRKDTQYF	TGTGCCAGCAGCCCTACCCCGCGGGGGCGTAAAGATACGCAGTATTTT	TRBJ2-3	TRBV28	-
CASSIDLVRFQGTEKLFF	TGTGCCAGTAGTATAGATCTGGTTCGGTTCCAGGGGACTGAAAAACTGTTTTTT	TRBJ1-4	TRBV19	-
CASSPGGQLNEKLFF	TGTGCCAGCAGCCCCGGGGGACAGCTGAATGAAAAACTGTTTTTT	TRBJ1-4	TRBV28	TRBD1
CASSYTGDTEAFF	TGTGCCAGCAGCTACACAGGGGACACTGAAGCTTTCTTT	TRBJ1-1	TRBV7-9	TRBD1
CASNNQAAGELFF	TGTGCCAGCAACAACCAAGCCGCCGGGGAGCTGTTTTTT	TRBJ2-2	TRBV6-5	-